The T cell receptor (beta chain) described here comes from a study of T cells after yellow fever vaccination. Broader study findings: Subsequent to the booster, the majority of primary-vaccination clones reappeared (around 96% CD4, approximately 85% CD8). Peaking on day 5 versus 15, the secondary response was faster but weaker.

The CDR3 has 16 amino acids. V was shortened by 2 bases and J by 0 bases, with 12 bases between the two germline ends. CDR1 and CDR2 from the germline V gene are LNHDA and SQIVND (reference sequence). TCRdb ran MiXCR on the 5' RACE reads and lists one entry per CDR3 protein. The profile shows over 150,000 distinct CDR3 sequences, about 6% of them singletons. This clonotype was seen more than once but under ten times. Its cognate antigen is unknown. The sequencing used CD4+ T cells sorted from PBMCs, collected on the day of the first yellow fever vaccination. V gene TRBV19 combines with J gene TRBJ2-3, with D unresolved. This clonotype originated in a man younger than 35 who received the YFV17D yellow fever vaccine. The DNA of the CDR3 is TGTGCCAGTAGTATAAGAGGAAAACTGAGCACAGATACGCAGTATTTT. This sequence encodes CASSIRGKLSTDTQYF.